This TCR beta chain was captured by sequencing in a study of response to subunit inactivated influenza vaccine. Concerning this clonotype: Its target is unknown.

Study-level results: The authors put forward the suggestion that each seasonal influenza vaccination may bring in only a limited number of new T cells.

TCRdb redid the calling of the RT-PCR reads with MiXCR, one entry per CDR3 protein. The sample contains hundreds of thousands of distinct CDR3 sequences, approximately 18% of which appear only once. The germline V and J ends were trimmed by 6 bases and 2 bases, with 11 bases remaining between them. This CDR3 has 13 amino acids. The V gene's germline CDR1 is DFQATT and CDR2 SNEGSKA (reference sequence). Sequenced material: PBMCs from blood, taken less than 6 days after vaccination. This receptor was identified in a man aged 50 or older who received an inactivated influenza vaccine. The chain employs TRBV20-1 and TRBJ2-1; no definite D call. CDR3 coding DNA: TGCAGTGCCACAGACTCAGCCTACAATGAGCAGTTCTTC. Translated, it gives CSATDSAYNEQFF.